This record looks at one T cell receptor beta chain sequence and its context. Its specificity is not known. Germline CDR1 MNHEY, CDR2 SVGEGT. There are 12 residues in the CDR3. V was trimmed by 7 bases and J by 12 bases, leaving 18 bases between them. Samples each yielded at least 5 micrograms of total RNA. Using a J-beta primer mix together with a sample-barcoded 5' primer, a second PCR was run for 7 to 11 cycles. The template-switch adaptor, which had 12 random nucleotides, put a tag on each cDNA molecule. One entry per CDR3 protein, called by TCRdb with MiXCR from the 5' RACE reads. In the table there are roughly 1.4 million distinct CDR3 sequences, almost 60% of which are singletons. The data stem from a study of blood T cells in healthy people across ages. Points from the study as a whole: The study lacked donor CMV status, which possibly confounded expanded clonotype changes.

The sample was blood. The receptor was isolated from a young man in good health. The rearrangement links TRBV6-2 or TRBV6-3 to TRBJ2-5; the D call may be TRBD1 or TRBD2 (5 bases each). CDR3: CASTGTLGWKYF. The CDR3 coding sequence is TGTGCCAGCACAGGGACGCTCGGATGGAAGTACTTC.